One sample yielded the 25 T cell receptor beta chains listed below, sequenced in a study of blood T cell repertoires in COVID-19. Using immunoSEQ multiplex PCR, the repertoire was profiled, and TCRdb retains in-frame clones only, with some absent. The sample lists fewer than 400,000 clones; 89% were seen once. Sequencing was done on a sample of PBMCs or T cells enriched from blood (not recorded which). These TCRs come from a woman aged 25 to 39 who had recovered from COVID-19.

This clone occurred once. The CDR3 bases are TGTGCCAGCAGCCTGAATCTCGTGACAGGGACAGAGACTGAAGCTTTCTTT. It codes for CASSLNLVTGTETEAFF. J is TRBJ1-1 and V is TRBV11-2; 7 nucleotides match TRBD1. The CDR3 is made up of 17 amino acids. The V segment lost 5 bases and the J segment 5 bases; nucleotides outside the gene matches: 17. The germline V gene has CDR1 SGHAT and CDR2 FQNNGV. The variable domain in full, completed from reference TRBV11-2 and TRBJ1-1, reads EAGVAQSPRYKIIEKRQSVAFWCNPISGHATLYWYQQILGQGPKLLIQFQNNGVVDDSQLPKDRFSAERLKGVDSTLKIQPAKLEDSAVYLCASSLNLVTGTETEAFFGQGTRLTVV.

The gene calls are TRBV19 and TRBJ2-1; 9 nucleotides match TRBD2. With 5 bases clipped from V and 10 bases from J, the junction kept 9 bases outside the gene matches. Germline CDR1 LNHDA, CDR2 SQIVND (reference sequence). The CDR3 consists of 14 residues. In nucleotides, the CDR3 is TGTGCCAGTAGTGTCGGACCTAGCGGGGTCGAGCAGTTCTTC. It codes for CASSVGPSGVEQFF.

The chain carries TRBV6-5 and TRBJ1-2, with D hard to call. The V end lost 4 bases, the J end lost 6 bases, and 12 bases lay between the germline ends. CDR3 size: 13 residues. The V gene's germline CDR1 is MNHEY and CDR2 SVGAGI. CDR3 sequence: CASSSAKRDGYTF. CDR3 DNA sequence: TGTGCCAGCAGTTCAGCCAAACGGGATGGCTACACCTTC.

The rearrangement joins TRBV24-1 to TRBJ2-3, with 8 nucleotides matching TRBD2. V shed 5 bases, J shed 7 bases, and the junction held 7 bases outside the gene matches. Germline lookup yields CDR1 KGHDR and CDR2 SFDVKD. The CDR3 runs to 14 residues. The CDR3 is CATSGPGGKYTQYF. In nucleotides, the CDR3 is TGTGCCACCAGTGGCCCGGGAGGGAAGTATACGCAGTATTTT.

This clone was detected once. The chain uses TRBV27 and TRBJ1-1, with D hard to call. Trimming took off 2 bases at V and 0 bases at J, with 7 bases between the two ends. The V gene's germline CDR1 is MNHEY and CDR2 SMNVEV (reference sequence). CDR3 length: 14 amino acids. In DNA, the CDR3 is TGTGCCAGCAGTTTAGCCAGGTTGAACACTGAAGCTTTCTTT. Translation gives CASSLARLNTEAFF.

This clone showed up just once. The V call is TRBV7-6, the J call TRBJ2-3, with 11 bases fitting TRBD1. With V trimmed by 4 bases and J by 5 bases, 5 bases remained unmatched. Germline CDR1 SGHVS, CDR2 FNYEAQ. There are 15 residues in the CDR3. The CDR3 DNA reads as TGTGCCAGCAGCTCGGACAGGGGGCTGATAGATACGCAGTATTTT. The encoded protein is CASSSDRGLIDTQYF.

V gene TRBV10-3 combines with J gene TRBJ2-5; D is unresolved. Trimming cost V 7 bases and J 4 bases, with 7 bases left between them. The CDR3 is 11 residues long. Germline CDR1 ENHRY, CDR2 SYGVKD. The CDR3 spells CAITSGETQYF. In DNA, the CDR3 is TGTGCCATCACGAGTGGAGAGACCCAGTACTTC.

This sequence joins TRBV7-8 and TRBJ1-2, with D possibly matching TRBD1 (5 bases). This CDR3 is built from 14 residues. Trimming shortened V by 1 base and J by 3 bases, and 9 bases separated the two germline ends. Germline V gene lookup returns CDR1 SGHVS and CDR2 FQNEAQ. In nucleotides, the CDR3 is TGTGCCAGCAGCTTAGATGGCAGGGACTATGGCTACACCTTC. This gives the protein CASSLDGRDYGYTF.

V is TRBV6-2 or TRBV6-3 and J is TRBJ1-2; D is ambiguous. Germline V gene sequence: CDR1 MNHEY, CDR2 SVGEGT. This CDR3 contains 13 residues. The germline V and J ends were trimmed by 5 bases and 2 bases, with 9 bases remaining between them. The CDR3 region has the DNA TGTGCCAGCAGTGGTCCAGCGAACTATGGCTACACCTTC. Translating gives CASSGPANYGYTF.

V gene TRBV19 combines with J gene TRBJ2-1; no clear D gene. CDR3 size: 14 residues. Germline loops: CDR1 LNHDA, CDR2 SQIVND (reference sequence). V lost 2 bases and J 12 bases, leaving 17 bases between the germline ends. CDR3 amino acids: CASSISGYSRPQFF. CDR3 DNA: TGTGCCAGTAGTATATCTGGATACAGCAGACCGCAGTTCTTC.

This clone appeared a single time. J is TRBJ1-2 and V is TRBV18; D gene unclear. The CDR3 length is 14 residues. Per the germline V gene, CDR1 is KGHSH and CDR2 is LQKENI. V gave up 2 bases and J gave up 14 bases, with 21 bases separating them. CDR3 sequence reads: CASSPVAAAGSKTF. CDR3 coding DNA: TGTGCCAGCTCACCAGTAGCGGCAGCGGGGTCTAAGACCTTC.

This clone turned up a few times. The genes are TRBV5-4 and TRBJ1-4; D possibly corresponds to TRBD1 (5 bases). Trimming left V 2 bases short and J 8 bases short, with 13 bases between. From germline, CDR1 is SGHNT and CDR2 YYREEE (reference sequence). CDR3 length equals 14 residues. The CDR3 protein is CASSFGGLGEKLFF. CDR3 in DNA: TGTGCCAGCAGCTTCGGGGGGTTGGGGGAAAAACTGTTTTTT.

The rearrangement links TRBV5-1 to TRBJ2-7, with D perhaps matching TRBD2 (6 bases). Germline V gives CDR1 SGHRS, CDR2 YFSETQ. CDR3 size: 15 residues. V shed 2 bases and J shed 3 bases, with 15 bases lying between them. In DNA, the CDR3 is TGCGCCAGCAGCTTCGGGCTGACGGGAGTCTACGAGCAGTACTTC. Protein product: CASSFGLTGVYEQYF. The variable domain in full, completed from reference TRBV5-1 and TRBJ2-7, reads KAGVTQTPRYLIKTRGQQVTLSCSPISGHRSVSWYQQTPGQGLQFLFEYFSETQRNKGNFPGRFSGRQFSNSRSEMNVSTLELGDSALYLCASSFGLTGVYEQYFGPGTRLTVT.

The chain links TRBV19 to TRBJ2-2; D remains unclear. V lost 5 bases to trimming and J lost 3 bases, with 10 bases between them. In germline, CDR1 is LNHDA, CDR2 SQIVND (reference sequence). This CDR3 region has 14 residues. CDR3 residues: CASSPTSDTGELFF. The CDR3 DNA is TGTGCCAGTAGTCCCACAAGCGACACCGGGGAGCTGTTTTTT. Variable domain in full (rest from reference TRBV19 and TRBJ2-2): DGGITQSPKYLFRKEGQNVTLSCEQNLNHDAMYWYRQDPGQGLRLIYYSQIVNDFQKGDIAEGYSVSREKKESFPLTVTSAQKNPTAFYLCASSPTSDTGELFFGEGSRLTVL.

This sequence joins TRBV27 and TRBJ1-1; D remains ambiguous. Trimming stripped 8 bases from V and 2 bases from J, with 9 bases between. Per germline, CDR1 MNHEY and CDR2 SMNVEV (reference sequence). There are 12 residues in the CDR3. Here the CDR3 DNA reads TGTGCCAGCTTTTCGGGTAACACTGAAGCTTTCTTT. Its protein is CASFSGNTEAFF.

The chain employs TRBV14 and TRBJ2-2; possible D gene TRBD1, 6 bases. The CDR3 covers 14 residues. The ends were cut back, 4 bases at V and 7 bases at J, with 13 bases in the middle. Germline V CDR1 and CDR2: SGHDN, FVKESK. Here the CDR3 DNA reads TGTGCCAGCAGCCCCCGTATAGGGGGCGGGGAGCTGTTTTTT. As protein: CASSPRIGGGELFF.

This rearrangement joins TRBV9 to TRBJ2-1; D is ambiguous. The germline V gene encodes CDR1 SGDLS and CDR2 YYNGEE. The ends were cut back, 2 bases at V and 9 bases at J, with 9 bases in the middle. The CDR3 contains 12 residues. CDR3: CASSVGGGEQFF. The CDR3 DNA follows: TGTGCCAGCAGCGTCGGTGGCGGTGAGCAGTTCTTC.

This chain uses TRBV5-4 with TRBJ1-2; D gene unclear. Germline V gene sequence: CDR1 SGHNT, CDR2 YYREEE (reference sequence). The CDR3 is made up of 13 amino acids. Trimming pared 1 base from V and 4 bases from J, leaving 8 bases between. The DNA of the CDR3 is TGTGCCAGCAGCTTGTCCAGGTCCTATGGCTACACCTTC. Encoded protein: CASSLSRSYGYTF.

The chain combines TRBV7-2 with TRBJ2-3, with TRBD2 matching 12 bases. V was pared by 1 base and J by 1 base, with 3 bases of the junction left unmatched. The germline CDR1 and CDR2 sequences are SGHTA and FQGNSA. The CDR3 runs 17 residues. The CDR3 bases are TGTGCCAGCAGCTTAGGACTAGCGGGGGTGGGCACAGATACGCAGTATTTT. It yields the protein CASSLGLAGVGTDTQYF.

The chain couples TRBV7-9 to TRBJ2-1; 8 nucleotides align to TRBD2. Germline loops: CDR1 SEHNR, CDR2 FQNEAQ (reference sequence). The junction had 6 bases not matched to a gene; V was cut back by 4 bases and J by 1 base. The CDR3 is made up of 16 amino acids. The CDR3 DNA is TGTGCCAGCAGCTCGTCTAGCGGGCATTCCTACAATGAGCAGTTCTTC. It translates to CASSSSSGHSYNEQFF.

The chain's CDR3 is CASSEYGQERLTGELFF. The CDR3 DNA sequence: TGTGCCAGCAGTGAATACGGACAGGAGCGGTTAACCGGGGAGCTGTTTTTT. The J gene is TRBJ2-2, the V gene TRBV6-1, with 7 positions matching TRBD1. Losses at the gene ends were 2 bases for V and 5 bases for J; bases not matched to a gene: 11. This CDR3 spans 17 amino acids. Per the germline V gene, CDR1 is MNHNS and CDR2 is SASEGT.

The rearrangement links TRBV21-1 to TRBJ2-1; the DNA was not compared with TRBD2, the D call given in the table. TRBV21-1 is annotated as a pseudogene. The CDR3 has 15 amino acids. CDR3 DNA: TGTGCCAGCAGCAAGAAGGGCGGGGGAATCAATGAGCAGTTCTTC. As protein: CASSKKGGGINEQFF.

This clone was detected a few times. This rearrangement joins TRBV27 to TRBJ1-4, with D unclear. Germline values: CDR1 MNHEY, CDR2 SMNVEV (reference sequence). V lost 1 base, J lost 8 bases, and 14 bases lay in between. The CDR3 contains 15 residues. Here the CDR3 DNA reads TGTGCCAGCAGTTTATATAGCGGAGGAAACGAAAAACTGTTTTTT. Translating gives CASSLYSGGNEKLFF.

This chain connects TRBV27 to TRBJ2-2, with D perhaps matching TRBD2 (5 bases). This CDR3 is 16 amino acids long. With 5 bases removed from V and 4 bases from J, the gap between germline ends came to 17 bases. Germline values: CDR1 MNHEY, CDR2 SMNVEV (reference sequence). The CDR3 loop is CASSLPGIASTGELFF. The CDR3, as DNA: TGTGCCAGCAGTCTCCCGGGGATCGCTTCCACCGGGGAGCTGTTTTTT.

This sequence joins TRBV28 and TRBJ1-1; the match to TRBD1 covers 7 bases. V dropped 4 bases and J dropped 9; count of bases not matched to a gene: 8. CDR3 size: 13 residues. The germline CDR1 and CDR2 sequences are MDHEN and SYDVKM. CDR3 coding DNA: TGTGCCAGCAGTTCTCTGGGACAGTCGCAAGCTTTCTTT. Translation gives CASSSLGQSQAFF.